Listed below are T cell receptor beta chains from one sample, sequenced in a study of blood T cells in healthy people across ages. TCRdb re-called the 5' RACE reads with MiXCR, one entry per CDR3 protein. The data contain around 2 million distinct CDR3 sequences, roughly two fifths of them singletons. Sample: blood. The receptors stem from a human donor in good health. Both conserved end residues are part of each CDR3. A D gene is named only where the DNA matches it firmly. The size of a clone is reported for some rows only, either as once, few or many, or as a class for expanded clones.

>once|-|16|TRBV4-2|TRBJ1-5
TGTGCCAGCAGCCAAGACCCAGTCCGGAGCAATCAGCCCCAGCATTTT
CASSQDPVRSNQPQHF
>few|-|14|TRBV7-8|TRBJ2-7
TGTGCCAGCAGCCCAGCGGAGGGTAACTACGAGCAGTACTTC
CASSPAEGNYEQYF
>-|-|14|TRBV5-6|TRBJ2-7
TGTGCCAGCAGCCGAGACAGTACCACCCACGAGCAGTACTTC
CASSRDSTTHEQYF
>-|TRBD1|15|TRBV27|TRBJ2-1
TGTGCCAGCACCCTGACAGGGATCCCCTACAATGAGCAGTTCTTC
CASTLTGIPYNEQFF
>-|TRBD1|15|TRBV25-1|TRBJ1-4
TGTGCCAGCAGTGATCCGGGACAGGGAGTTGAAAAACTGTTTTTT
CASSDPGQGVEKLFF
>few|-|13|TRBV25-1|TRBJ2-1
TGTGCCAGCAGTCAACCATACTACAATGAGCAGTTCTTC
CASSQPYYNEQFF
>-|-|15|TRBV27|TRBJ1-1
TGTGCCAGCAGTTTAAGTAGGTCCATGAACACTGAAGCTTTCTTT
CASSLSRSMNTEAFF
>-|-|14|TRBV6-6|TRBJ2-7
TGTGCCAGCGGGTCTGGGGCAGGGAAATACGAGCAGTACTTC
CASGSGAGKYEQYF
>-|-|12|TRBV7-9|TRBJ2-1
TGTGCCGACAGCAAACAGGGCCATGAGCAGTTCTTC
CADSKQGHEQFF
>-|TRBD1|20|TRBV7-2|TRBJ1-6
TGTGCCAGCAGCTTTGACCAGGGGGCCCCGGTCGACGGCTATAATTCACCCCTCCACTTT
CASSFDQGAPVDGYNSPLHF
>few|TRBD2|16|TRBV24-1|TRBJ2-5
TGTGCCACCAGTGAGGGAGGGGCGGCAGGACAAGAGACCCAGTACTTC
CATSEGGAAGQETQYF
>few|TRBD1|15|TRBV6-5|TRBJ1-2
TGTGCCAGCAGTCGGTCCGGGACAGGGGGCGATGGCTACACCTTC
CASSRSGTGGDGYTF
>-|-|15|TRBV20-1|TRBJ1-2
TGCAGTGCTAGAGATGCGACCCGACAGGATTATGGCTACACCTTC
CSARDATRQDYGYTF
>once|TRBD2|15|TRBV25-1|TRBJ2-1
TGTGCCAGTCAGCTAGCGGGGGGCATTTCGGATGAGCAGTTCTTC
CASQLAGGISDEQFF
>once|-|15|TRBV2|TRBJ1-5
TGTGCCAGCAGTGGTGGGCGGGACACCCATCAGCCCCAGCATTTT
CASSGGRDTHQPQHF
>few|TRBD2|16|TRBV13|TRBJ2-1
TGTGCCAGCAGCTTAGCAGTCACTAGCGGGGGTGTTGAGCAGTTCTTC
CASSLAVTSGGVEQFF
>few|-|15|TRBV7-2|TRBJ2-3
TGTGCCAGCAGCTTAGAGCCAGGCTATACAGATACGCAGTATTTT
CASSLEPGYTDTQYF
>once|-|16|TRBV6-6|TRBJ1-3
TGTGCCAGCAGTTACTTCCCTGGGCCAGGCGGAAACACCATATATTTT
CASSYFPGPGGNTIYF
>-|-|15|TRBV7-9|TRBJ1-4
TGTGCCAGCAGCTTAGCAGGGGTTGGAGATGAAAAACTGTTTTTT
CASSLAGVGDEKLFF
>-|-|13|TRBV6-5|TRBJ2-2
TGTGCCAGCAGTATTGACTACACCGGGGAGCTGTTTTTT
CASSIDYTGELFF
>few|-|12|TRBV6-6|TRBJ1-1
TGTGCCAGCAGTTCCCAGGACACTGAAGCTTTCTTT
CASSSQDTEAFF
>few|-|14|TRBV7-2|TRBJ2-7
TGTGCCAGCAGCTCACAGGGGGGGTTTTACGAGCAGTACTTC
CASSSQGGFYEQYF
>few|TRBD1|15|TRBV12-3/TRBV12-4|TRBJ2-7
TGTGCCAGCAGTTTAGGGACAGGGTACATACACGAGCAGTACTTC
CASSLGTGYIHEQYF
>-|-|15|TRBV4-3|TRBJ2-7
TGCGCCAGCAGCCAAGGAGCGGGCAGTACCTACGAGCAGTACTTC
CASSQGAGSTYEQYF
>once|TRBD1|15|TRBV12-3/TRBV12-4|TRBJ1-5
TGTGCCAGCAGTTTAGGACAGGGGGGCCCTCAGCCCCAGCATTTT
CASSLGQGGPQPQHF
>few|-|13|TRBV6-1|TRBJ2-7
TGTGCCAGCACTTTAAGGGGCTCCTACGAGCAGTACTTC
CASTLRGSYEQYF
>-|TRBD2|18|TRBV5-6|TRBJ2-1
TGTGCCAGCAGCTTAGGTCTAGCGGGGGGAGGTTCCTACAATGAGCAGTTCTTC
CASSLGLAGGGSYNEQFF
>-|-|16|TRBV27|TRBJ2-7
TGTGCCAGCAGTTTTAAGTCGACAGGATTCACCTACGAGCAGTACTTC
CASSFKSTGFTYEQYF
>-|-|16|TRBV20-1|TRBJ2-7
TGCAGTGCTAGAGTAGGAGAGGGTGATTTTCCCTACGAGCAGTACTTC
CSARVGEGDFPYEQYF
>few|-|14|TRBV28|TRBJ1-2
TGTGCCAGCAACACCGGGGGGCGCCCCAATGGCTACACCTTC
CASNTGGRPNGYTF
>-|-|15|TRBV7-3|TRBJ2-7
TGTGCCAGCAGCTCTGAAACAGGATCCACCTACGAGCAGTACTTC
CASSSETGSTYEQYF
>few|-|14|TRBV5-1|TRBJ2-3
TGCGCCAGCAGCTTGTTAGGATTGTTCGATACGCAGTATTTT
CASSLLGLFDTQYF
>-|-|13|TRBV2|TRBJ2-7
TGTGCCAGCAGGGTTTCCATCTCCTACGAGCAGTACTTC
CASRVSISYEQYF
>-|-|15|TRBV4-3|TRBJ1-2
TGCGCCAGCAGCCAAGAAGGAGGTATGAGCTATGGCTACACCTTC
CASSQEGGMSYGYTF
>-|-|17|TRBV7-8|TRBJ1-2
TGTGCCAGCAGCTTAGCGCCCCTAAACAGGGCGATCTATGGCTACACCTTC
CASSLAPLNRAIYGYTF
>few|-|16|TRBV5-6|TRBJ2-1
TGTGCCAGCAGCTTGGGCCCGGGGGCCACCTACAATGAGCAGTTCTTC
CASSLGPGATYNEQFF
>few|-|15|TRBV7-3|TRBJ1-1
TGTGCCAGCAGCTTAAGGAGCGGGGGTGACACTGAAGCTTTCTTT
CASSLRSGGDTEAFF
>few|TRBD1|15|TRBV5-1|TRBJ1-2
TGCGCCAGCAGCGGTGACAGGGCTCCAGACTATGGCTACACCTTC
CASSGDRAPDYGYTF
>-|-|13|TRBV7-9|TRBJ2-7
TGTGCCAGCAGCCGGAAGAAAGTCAACGAGCAGTACTTC
CASSRKKVNEQYF
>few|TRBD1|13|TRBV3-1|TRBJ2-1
TGTGCCAGCGGGGACAGGGGGCGCTATGAGCAGTTCTTC
CASGDRGRYEQFF
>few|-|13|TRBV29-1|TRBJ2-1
TGCAGCGTTGAACCAGGGATTAGGAATGAGCAGTTCTTC
CSVEPGIRNEQFF
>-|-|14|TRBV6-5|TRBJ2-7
TGTGCCAGCAGTTACATCGCCGCCTCCTACGAGCAGTACTTC
CASSYIAASYEQYF
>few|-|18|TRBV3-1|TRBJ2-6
TGTGCCAGCAGCTTCAGCAGGGACCTGCTATCCGGGGCCAACGTCCTGACTTTC
CASSFSRDLLSGANVLTF
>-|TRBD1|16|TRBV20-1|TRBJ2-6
TGCAGTGCTGTCTCGACAGGGGTGCCTGGGGCCAACGTCCTGACTTTC
CSAVSTGVPGANVLTF
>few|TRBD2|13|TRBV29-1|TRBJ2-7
TGCAGCGTTGAGAACCCGGGGGGCTACGAGCAGTACTTC
CSVENPGGYEQYF
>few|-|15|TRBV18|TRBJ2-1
TGTGCCAGTTTAGGACCGACGAGCTCCTACAATGAGCAGTTCTTC
CASLGPTSSYNEQFF
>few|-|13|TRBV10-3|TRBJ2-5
TGTGCCTCCAGGGGAGGACCTCAAGAGACCCAGTACTTC
CASRGGPQETQYF
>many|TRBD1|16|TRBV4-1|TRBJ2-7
TGCGCCAGCAGCCAAGATTCGGAGACAGGGGCCTACGAGCAGTACTTC
CASSQDSETGAYEQYF
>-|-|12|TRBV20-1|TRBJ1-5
TGCAGTGTTAGCAGCCCCAATCAGCCCCAGCATTTT
CSVSSPNQPQHF
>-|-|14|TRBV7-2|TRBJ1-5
TGTGCCAGCAGCTTAGGACACCACAATCAGCCCCAGCATTTT
CASSLGHHNQPQHF
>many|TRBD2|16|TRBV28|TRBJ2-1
TGTGCCAGCAGTCGAGATAGCGGGGGGATAACCAGAGAGCAGTTCTTC
CASSRDSGGITREQFF
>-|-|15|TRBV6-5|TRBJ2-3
TGTGCCAGCAGGACCGAATTGGCAGACCAAGAGACCCAGTATTTT
CASRTELADQETQYF
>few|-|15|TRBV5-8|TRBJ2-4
TGTGCCAGCAGCTGGGGGATAGGGCCCAAAAACATTCAGTACTTC
CASSWGIGPKNIQYF
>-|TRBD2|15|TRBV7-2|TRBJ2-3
TGTGCCAGCAGCCCAATAGCGGGGGGGAGGTATACGCAGTATTTT
CASSPIAGGRYTQYF
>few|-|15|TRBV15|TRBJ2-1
TGTGCCGCCAGCAGAGAGGGGGACTACCTTAGTGAGCAGTTCTTC
CAASREGDYLSEQFF
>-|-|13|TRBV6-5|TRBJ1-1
TGTGCCAGCAGTTACTTCCTAGGGACTGAAGCTTTCTTT
CASSYFLGTEAFF